The table lists the clone carrying this TCR beta chain with a few counts. No antigen is known for it. This sample is drawn from a study of identical twins. General study points: Models underpredicted monozygotic twin sharing of out-of-frame TCR alpha. Because invariant MAIT and iNKT cells could be present, zero-insertion analyses could be partly confounded.

MiXCR was run by TCRdb on the 5' RACE reads, yielding one entry per CDR3 protein. The sample holds 650,000 to 750,000 distinct CDR3 sequences, 21% seen once. V shed 1 base and J shed 2 bases, with 5 bases lying between them. Germline assignment: CDR1 SGHTA and CDR2 FQGTGA. This CDR3 is 13 amino acids long. The same specimen was also included in a second study, on T cells expressing NK-cell markers. That work states: In sorted CD3+CD56+NKG2C+, CD3+CD56+NKG2C- and CD3+CD56-NKG2C+ T cells, TCR beta repertoires were obtained. The contribution of dominant NKG2C+ clonotypes to CD8+ T cells in more than five donors was roughly 1.0-7.5%.

Sequencing input: PBMCs. This clonotype originated in a woman aged 18-29 years in good health. The chain links TRBV7-3 to TRBJ2-5; no clear D. DNA of the CDR3: TGTGCCAGCAGCTTAAACAAGCAAGAGACCCAGTACTTC. This gives the protein CASSLNKQETQYF.